The entry below describes one TCR beta chain. Its recognized antigen is unknown. Base qualities are missing; no much larger clone stands one base away. The sample's treatment or condition, from its label and the paper: around 19 received Ad26.COV2.S at low or high dose, single or two shots; about five received placebo; per-sample allocation not given. For vaccine and placebo recipients, the sequenced repertoires came from samples collected on day 63 after the first injection. Between 29 July and 7 August 2020, Cohort 1b enrolled 25 adults aged 18-55 years at one site in Boston, USA. Ad26.COV2.S was a replication-incompetent adenovirus type 26 vector that expressed a prefusion-stabilized SARS-CoV-2 spike protein derived from the original Wuhan strain. This entry belongs to a study of Ad26.COV2.S vaccination and SARS-CoV-2 variants listed by TCRdb under 2021. In the study overall: Donors in the vaccine arm were drawn from COV1001, a phase I-IIa trial of Ad26.COV2.S in healthy adults that was multicentre, randomized, double-blind and placebo-controlled. Dosing of Ad26.COV2.S was intramuscular, at either 5x10^10 or 1x10^11 viral particles, delivered as one shot or as two shots spaced 56 days apart. TCRbeta repertoire sequencing was used to assess the specificity and breadth of SARS-CoV-2-reactive T cell receptors after Ad26.COV2.S vaccination. The TCR-sequenced set comprised approximately 32 samples: roughly 19 Ad26.COV2.S vaccine recipients, 5 placebo recipients and 8 SARS-CoV-2 convalescent individuals. Participants in the trial were split at random into five groups of five each, receiving low-dose or high-dose Ad26.COV2.S once or twice, or else placebo on both occasions. Investigators did not know the trial group allocation while performing experiments and assessing outcomes. What the study reported, not specific to this receptor: Spike-specific TCR breadth was higher in Ad26.COV2.S recipients than in placebo recipients (P = 0.0014). It was noted by the authors that total T cell responses may have been underestimated by the TCR breadth and depth analyses. Comparing responses between vaccine doses or regimens was not something the study was powered to do. Vaccine and placebo recipients had similar non-spike TCR breadth, a finding consistent with the vaccine containing only spike. Substantial breadth of spike-specific CD8+ and CD4+ T cell responses was reported after vaccination.

The immunoSEQ Assay was used to sequence TCRbeta CDR3 regions. After extraction, genomic DNA underwent amplification by bias-controlled multiplex PCR, followed by high-throughput sequencing. The authors' analysis ran thus. Collapsing and filtering of sequences were performed to quantify the absolute abundance of each unique TCRbeta CDR3 region. T cell fraction was estimated by normalization of TCRbeta template counts to usable DNA, with usable DNA being measured through amplification of reference genes present in all nucleated cells. Repertoire TCRs were annotated as SARS-CoV-2-specific by exact matching of V gene, CDR3 amino acid sequence and J gene to a known reactive TCR set. The reference SARS-CoV-2 TCR set was derived from MIRA and filtered for enrichment in COVID-19-positive ImmuneCODE repertoires, a step that removed public or cross-reactive TCRs. Using the MIRA antigens, annotated TCRs were further analysed by specific ORF or by position within an ORF. Breadth was defined as the number of annotated unique rearrangements divided by the total number of unique productive rearrangements, and depth was defined as the summed frequency of the annotated unique rearrangements. Two-sided Wilcoxon rank-sum tests were applied when comparing TCR breadth between groups. Imported from immuneACCESS, the table was reduced by TCRdb to in-frame sequences with V and J called. These copies leave out some clones; in studies compared against another copy, an unresolved V gene accounts for under half, and the cause of the remainder is not known. Clone size and V and J calls were adopted from that table, with D and trimming inferred from the DNA. This sample lists roughly 700,000 clones; about 89% were detected once. The ten largest clones capture roughly 1.5% of the sample.

CDR1 and CDR2 are drawn from the germline V gene: SGHRS, YFSETQ. The CDR3, cysteine through phenylalanine, is 15 amino acids long. Just the 45-base CDR3 DNA is kept, in frame starting at base 1. The germline ends are 15 bases apart after V is trimmed by 3 bases and J by 2 bases. This TCR was recovered from a person between 18 and 60 years old who received the Ad26.COV2.S COVID-19 vaccine or a placebo. The sample in question was peripheral blood, obtained in a trial of Ad26.COV2.S vaccine versus placebo. The V and J genes are TRBV5-1 and TRBJ2-7, and TRBD1 may be the D gene, going by 5 matching bases. CDR3 loop: CASSSGYPETYEQYF. The DNA reads as follows: TGCGCCAGCAGCTCAGGGTATCCCGAGACCTACGAGCAGTACTTC.